Listed below are T cell receptor beta chains from one sample, sequenced in a study of blood T cell repertoires in COVID-19. Produced via immunoSEQ multiplex PCR; TCRdb's table is partial and in-frame only. This sample yields 500,000 or so clones, of which around 90% are seen a single time; about 0.65% belongs to the top ten. Sequenced material: PBMCs or T cells enriched from blood (not recorded which). The receptors here all came from a woman under 30 who had recovered from COVID-19. CDR3s include the opening cysteine and the closing phenylalanine or tryptophan. A D gene is named only where the DNA matches it firmly. Only part of the rows carry a size: once, few, many, or a class if the clone is expanded.

D gene | J gene | V gene | clone size | CDR3 DNA | CDR3 protein
TRBD1 | TRBJ1-5 | TRBV4-1 | - | TGCGCCAGCAGCCAACCGGGACAGGGCGGACAGCCCCAGCATTTT | CASSQPGQGGQPQHF
TRBD1 | TRBJ1-6 | TRBV30 | - | TGTGCCTGGTCCCCGGGACAGGGAGACAATTCACCCCTCCACTTT | CAWSPGQGDNSPLHF
TRBD1 | TRBJ1-4 | TRBV3-1/TRBV3-2 | - | TGTGCCAGCAGCCCCAGGACAGGGGGGAATGAAAAACTGTTTTTT | CASSPRTGGNEKLFF
- | TRBJ1-1 | TRBV9 | - | TGTGCCAGCAGCGTAGCTGGGGGGGGAGGCACTGAAGCTTTCTTT | CASSVAGGGGTEAFF
- | TRBJ1-2 | TRBV3-1/TRBV3-2 | - | TGTGCCAGCAGCCAAGATTTTACAGGAGGGGACTATGGCTACACCTTC | CASSQDFTGGDYGYTF
- | TRBJ2-1 | TRBV11-2 | - | TGTGCCAGCAGCTCCGTACGGGACTTCCGAAAGAACTACAATGAGCAGTTCTTC | CASSSVRDFRKNYNEQFF
- | TRBJ1-2 | TRBV5-6 | - | TGTGCCAGCACCGGAGGTGGGGGCATCACCTTC | CASTGGGGITF
TRBD2 | TRBJ2-1 | TRBV9 | - | TGTGCCAGCAGCTTCCCCGGGGGGGCTGATGGCAATGAGCAGTTCTTC | CASSFPGGADGNEQFF
TRBD2 | TRBJ2-1 | TRBV19 | - | TGTGCCAGTAAAACGAAAGCGGGGGGAATTTACAATGAGCAGTTCTTC | CASKTKAGGIYNEQFF
TRBD2 | TRBJ2-1 | TRBV4-1 | once | TGCGCCAGCAGCCAAGGGGGCACTAGCGGGTATAATGAGCAGTTCTTC | CASSQGGTSGYNEQFF
- | TRBJ1-6 | TRBV6-5 | - | TGTGCCAGCAGGGGTACTGACAGGATATATTCACCCCTCCACTTT | CASRGTDRIYSPLHF
- | TRBJ1-1 | TRBV9 | - | TGTGCCAGCAGGGCCCTGACAGAAGCTTTCTTT | CASRALTEAFF
- | TRBJ2-2 | TRBV6-5 | - | TGTGCCAGCAGTTACTCGACAGCTAACACCGGGGAGCTGTTTTTT | CASSYSTANTGELFF
- | TRBJ2-1 | TRBV2 | - | TGTGCCAGCAGTGAAAATCGCGAAGATGAGCAGTTCTTC | CASSENREDEQFF
- | TRBJ1-2 | TRBV5-1 | - | TGCGCCAGCAGCTTGGGCCCGGGGATAGAAAGGGGCTACACCTTC | CASSLGPGIERGYTF
- | TRBJ1-4 | TRBV19 | - | TGTGCCAGTAGTATACAGGGATCTAATGAAAAACTGTTTTTT | CASSIQGSNEKLFF
- | TRBJ1-5 | TRBV7-2 | - | TGTGCCAGCAGCTCCGCTGGGGCTCAGCCCCAGCATTTT | CASSSAGAQPQHF
- | TRBJ2-2 | TRBV28 | - | TGTGCCAGCAGCTGGGGGGACGGGGAGCTGTTTTTT | CASSWGDGELFF
TRBD1 | TRBJ1-2 | TRBV10-3 | - | TGTGCCATCAGTTCGGACAGGTTGAATGGCTACACCTTC | CAISSDRLNGYTF
- | TRBJ1-4 | TRBV30 | few | TGTGCCTGGTTAACAGTCGATGAAAAACTGTTTTTT | CAWLTVDEKLFF
TRBD1 | TRBJ1-3 | TRBV24-1 | few | TGTGCCACCACGAAGACAGGGGCCTCTGGAAACACCATATATTTT | CATTKTGASGNTIYF
- | TRBJ2-7 | TRBV30 | - | TGTGCCTGGAGTTACGCGGAGTCACCGTACTTC | CAWSYAESPYF
- | TRBJ2-7 | TRBV5-1 | - | TGCGCCAGCAGCTTGGACAGGGTGGTATCCTACGAGCAGTACTTC | CASSLDRVVSYEQYF
- | TRBJ2-4 | TRBV27 | - | TGTGCCAGCTCCCCGGTTGTCCTTCCCTTAGCCAAAAACATTCAGTACTTC | CASSPVVLPLAKNIQYF
- | TRBJ2-3 | TRBV5-4 | - | TGTGCCAGCAGCTTGTATAGCGGTAGCACAGATACGCAGTATTTT | CASSLYSGSTDTQYF
TRBD1 | TRBJ2-5 | TRBV10-2 | - | TGCGCCAGCAGCGGACGGGCAGGGGGTATAGAGACCCAGTACTTC | CASSGRAGGIETQYF
- | TRBJ2-7 | TRBV5-6 | - | TGTGCCAGCAGCTTCGGCGGGTACGAGCAGTACTTC | CASSFGGYEQYF
- | TRBJ1-4 | TRBV30 | - | TGTGCCTGGAGTGCCTCCTTGACATTTGCAACTAATGAAAAACTGTTTTTT | CAWSASLTFATNEKLFF
- | TRBJ1-1 | TRBV12-3/TRBV12-4 | - | TGTGCCAGCAGTTTAGGGGCCACTGAAGCTTTCTTT | CASSLGATEAFF
TRBD1 | TRBJ1-2 | TRBV3-1/TRBV3-2 | - | TGTGCCAGCAGCCAAGATCGAACAGGGGACGGCTACACCTTC | CASSQDRTGDGYTF
- | TRBJ2-6 | TRBV5-1 | - | TGCGCCAGCAGCTCACTAGTTGACTCTGGGGCCAACGTCCTGACTTTC | CASSSLVDSGANVLTF
TRBD2 | TRBJ2-1 | TRBV20-1 | - | TGCAGTGCTAGTCGTCAAGGGACTAGCGGCTACAATGAGCAGTTCTTC | CSASRQGTSGYNEQFF
- | TRBJ1-2 | TRBV27 | - | TGTGCCAGCAGTTTAGGCGCAGGGTATGGCTACACCTTC | CASSLGAGYGYTF
TRBD2 | TRBJ2-5 | TRBV5-6 | - | TGTGCCAGCAGCCGCCTTTTAGCGGGGGGTGGAGAGACCCAGTACTTC | CASSRLLAGGGETQYF
- | TRBJ2-1 | TRBV29-1 | - | TGCAGCGTTGATTCGGGGACAACGAATGAGCAGTTCTTC | CSVDSGTTNEQFF